This TCR beta chain was sequenced in a study of T cells after yellow fever vaccination. Study as a whole: Each low-cell-number fraction was prepared by means of SMART-Seq v4 Ultra Low Input. Study findings and constraints: The booster response re-showed most primary clones: more than 95% CD4, roughly 91% CD8.

Generation of TCR cDNA used 5'RACE template switching (which added a universal primer site and UMIs). TCRdb used MiXCR to reprocess the 5' RACE reads, holding one entry per CDR3 protein. The sample holds hundreds of thousands of distinct CDR3 sequences, 9% to 15% seen once. As to this clonotype: Its antigen is not identified.

The sequences come from PBMCs, collected on the day of the yellow fever booster vaccination. The receptor was isolated from a young man who received the YFV17D yellow fever vaccine.

CDR3 residues: CASSPQSLQTQYF. CDR3 DNA sequence: TGTGCCAGCAGTCCCCAATCTCTACAGACCCAGTACTTC. This chain uses TRBV6-1 with TRBJ2-5, with D unresolved. The V and J ends lost 5 bases and 6 bases respectively, with 13 bases between them. From germline, CDR1 is MNHNS and CDR2 SASEGT. CDR3 length equals 13 residues.